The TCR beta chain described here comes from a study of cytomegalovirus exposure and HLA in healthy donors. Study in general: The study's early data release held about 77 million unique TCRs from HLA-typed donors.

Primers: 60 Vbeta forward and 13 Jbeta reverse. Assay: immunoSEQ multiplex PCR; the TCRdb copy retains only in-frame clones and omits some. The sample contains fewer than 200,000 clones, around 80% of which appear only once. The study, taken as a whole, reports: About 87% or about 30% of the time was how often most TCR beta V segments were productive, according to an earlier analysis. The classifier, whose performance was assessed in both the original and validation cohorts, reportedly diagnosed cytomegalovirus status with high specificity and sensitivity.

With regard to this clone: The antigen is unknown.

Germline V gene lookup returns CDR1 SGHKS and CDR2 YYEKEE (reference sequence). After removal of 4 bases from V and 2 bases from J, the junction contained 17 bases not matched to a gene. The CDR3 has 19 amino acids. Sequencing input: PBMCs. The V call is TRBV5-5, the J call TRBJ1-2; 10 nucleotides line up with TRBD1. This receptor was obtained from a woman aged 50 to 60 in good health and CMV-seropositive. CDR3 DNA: TGTGCCAGCAGCCACCCATCCGTTACCCGGACAGGGGGGAACTATGGCTACACCTTC. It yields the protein CASSHPSVTRTGGNYGYTF.